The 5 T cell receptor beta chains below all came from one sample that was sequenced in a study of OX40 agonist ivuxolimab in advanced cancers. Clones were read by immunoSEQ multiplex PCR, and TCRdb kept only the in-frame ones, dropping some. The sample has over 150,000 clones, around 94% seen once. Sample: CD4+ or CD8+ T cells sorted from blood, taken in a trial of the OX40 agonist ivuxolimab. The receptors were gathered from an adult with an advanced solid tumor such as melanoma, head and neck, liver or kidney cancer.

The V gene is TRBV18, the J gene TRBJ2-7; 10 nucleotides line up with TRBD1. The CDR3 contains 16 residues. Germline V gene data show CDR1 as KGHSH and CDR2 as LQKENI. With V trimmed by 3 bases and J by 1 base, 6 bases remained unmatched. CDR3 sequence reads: CASSPATGGASYEQYF. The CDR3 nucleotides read TGTGCCAGCTCACCCGCGACAGGGGGCGCGTCCTACGAGCAGTACTTC.

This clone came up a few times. The CDR3 DNA is TGTGCCAGCAGTGAAAGCAAAGGGGCCAATCAGCCCCAGCATTTT. Its protein product is CASSESKGANQPQHF. V gene TRBV2 combines with J gene TRBJ1-5; perhaps TRBD1 as D (5 bases). Germline CDR1 SNHLY, CDR2 FYNNEI. The V and J ends lost 2 bases and 3 bases respectively, with 11 bases between them. The CDR3 consists of 15 residues.

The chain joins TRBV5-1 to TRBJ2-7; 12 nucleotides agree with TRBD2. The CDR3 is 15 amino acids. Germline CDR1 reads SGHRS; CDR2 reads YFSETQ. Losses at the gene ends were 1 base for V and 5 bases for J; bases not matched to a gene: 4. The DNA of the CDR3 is TGCGCCAGCAGCTTGAGTACTAGCGGGAGGAACGAGCAGTACTTC. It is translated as CASSLSTSGRNEQYF.

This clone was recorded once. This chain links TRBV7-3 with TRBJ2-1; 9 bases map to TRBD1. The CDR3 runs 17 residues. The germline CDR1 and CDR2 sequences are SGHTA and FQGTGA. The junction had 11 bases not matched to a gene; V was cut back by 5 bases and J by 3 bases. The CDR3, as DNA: TGTGCCAGCAGCGCCCCGGGACAGGGCCCCGGCTACAATGAGCAGTTCTTC. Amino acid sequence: CASSAPGQGPGYNEQFF.

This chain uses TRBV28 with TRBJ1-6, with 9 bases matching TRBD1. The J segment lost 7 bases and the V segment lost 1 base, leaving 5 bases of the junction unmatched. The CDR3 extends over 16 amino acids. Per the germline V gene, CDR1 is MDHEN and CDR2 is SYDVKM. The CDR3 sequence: CASSLSRTGGNSPLHF. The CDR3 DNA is TGTGCCAGCAGTTTATCGAGAACAGGGGGCAATTCACCCCTCCACTTT.